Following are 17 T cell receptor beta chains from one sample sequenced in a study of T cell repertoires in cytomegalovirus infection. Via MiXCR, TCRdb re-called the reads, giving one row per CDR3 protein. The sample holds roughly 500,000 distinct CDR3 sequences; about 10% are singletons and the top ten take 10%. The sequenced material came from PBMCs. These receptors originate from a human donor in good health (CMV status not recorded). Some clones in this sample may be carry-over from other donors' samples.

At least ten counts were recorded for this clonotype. The DNA for the CDR3 is TGTGCCAGTAACAGGGGCCGGTACACTGAAGCTTTCTTT. This sequence encodes CASNRGRYTEAFF. This rearrangement joins TRBV6-1 to TRBJ1-1; 7 nucleotides agree with TRBD1. The trim removed 9 bases at V and 3 bases at J, leaving 7 bases unmatched. This CDR3 spans 13 amino acids. The germline CDR1 and CDR2 sequences are MNHNS and SASEGT.

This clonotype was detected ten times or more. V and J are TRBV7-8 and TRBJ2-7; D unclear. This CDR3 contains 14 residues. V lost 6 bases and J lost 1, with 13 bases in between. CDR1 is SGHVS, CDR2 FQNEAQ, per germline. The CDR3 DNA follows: TGTGCCAGCAGTTCCCGAGACACTTCCTACGAGCAGTACTTC. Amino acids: CASSSRDTSYEQYF.

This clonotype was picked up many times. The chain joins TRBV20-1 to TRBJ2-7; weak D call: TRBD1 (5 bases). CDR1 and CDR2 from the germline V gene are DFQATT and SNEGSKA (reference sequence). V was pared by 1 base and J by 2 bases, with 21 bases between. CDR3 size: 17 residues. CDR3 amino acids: CSARVLVGAQVTYEQYF. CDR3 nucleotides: TGCAGTGCTAGAGTTCTAGTAGGGGCACAGGTAACCTACGAGCAGTACTTC.

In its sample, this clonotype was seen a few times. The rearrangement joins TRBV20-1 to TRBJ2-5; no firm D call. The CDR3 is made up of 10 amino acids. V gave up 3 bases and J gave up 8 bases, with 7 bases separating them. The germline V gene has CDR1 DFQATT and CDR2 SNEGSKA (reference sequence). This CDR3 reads CSASKDTQYF. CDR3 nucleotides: TGCAGTGCTAGCAAGGACACCCAGTACTTC.

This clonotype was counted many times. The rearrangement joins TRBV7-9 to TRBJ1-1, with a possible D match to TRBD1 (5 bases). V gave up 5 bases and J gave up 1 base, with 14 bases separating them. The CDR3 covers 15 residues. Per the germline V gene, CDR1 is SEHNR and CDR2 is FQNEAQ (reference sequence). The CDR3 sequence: CASSPALDKNTEAFF. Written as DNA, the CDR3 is TGTGCCAGCAGCCCCGCCCTGGACAAGAACACTGAAGCTTTCTTT.

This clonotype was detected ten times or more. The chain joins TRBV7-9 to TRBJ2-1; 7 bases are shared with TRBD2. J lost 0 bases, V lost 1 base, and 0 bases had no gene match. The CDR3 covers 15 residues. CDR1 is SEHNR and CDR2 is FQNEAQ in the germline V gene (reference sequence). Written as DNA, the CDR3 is TGTGCCAGCAGCTTAGGACTAGCCTCCTACAATGAGCAGTTCTTC. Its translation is CASSLGLASYNEQFF.

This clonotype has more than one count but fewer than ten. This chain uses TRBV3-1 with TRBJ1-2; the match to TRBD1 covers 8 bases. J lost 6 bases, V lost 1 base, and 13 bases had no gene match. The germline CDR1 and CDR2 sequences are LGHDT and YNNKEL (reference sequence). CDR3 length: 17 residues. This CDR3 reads CASSQVLLGGQGNGYTF. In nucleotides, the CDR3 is TGTGCCAGCAGCCAAGTATTATTAGGCGGACAGGGAAATGGCTACACCTTC.

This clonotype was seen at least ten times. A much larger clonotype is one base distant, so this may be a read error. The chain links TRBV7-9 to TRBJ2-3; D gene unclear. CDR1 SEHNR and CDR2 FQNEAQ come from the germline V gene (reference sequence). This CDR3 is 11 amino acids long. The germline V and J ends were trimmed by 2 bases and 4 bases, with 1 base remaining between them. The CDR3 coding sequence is TGTGCCAGCAGCTTACCAGATACGCAGTATTTT. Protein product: CASSLPDTQYF. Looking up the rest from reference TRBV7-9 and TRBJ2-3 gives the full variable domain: DTGVSQNPRHKITKRGQNVTFRCDPISEHNRLYWYRQTLGQGPEFLTYFQNEAQLEKSRLLSDRFSAERPKGSFSTLEIQRTEQGDSAMYLCASSLPDTQYFGPGTRLTVL.

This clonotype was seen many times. The CDR3 loop is CSARGTGVGGELFF. CDR3 DNA sequence: TGCAGTGCTAGGGGGACAGGGGTTGGCGGGGAGCTGTTTTTT. This chain links TRBV20-1 with TRBJ2-2, with 10 positions matching TRBD1. CDR1 is DFQATT and CDR2 is SNEGSKA in the germline V gene (reference sequence). This CDR3 is built from 14 residues. Unmatched junction bases numbered 5, after V lost 3 bases and J lost 7 bases.

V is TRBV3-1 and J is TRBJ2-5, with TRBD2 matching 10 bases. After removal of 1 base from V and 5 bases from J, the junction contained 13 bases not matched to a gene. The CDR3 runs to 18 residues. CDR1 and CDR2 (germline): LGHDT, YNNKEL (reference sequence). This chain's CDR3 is CASSQVSQASGRGETQYF. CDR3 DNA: TGTGCCAGCAGCCAAGTCTCTCAGGCTAGCGGGAGAGGGGAGACCCAGTACTTC.

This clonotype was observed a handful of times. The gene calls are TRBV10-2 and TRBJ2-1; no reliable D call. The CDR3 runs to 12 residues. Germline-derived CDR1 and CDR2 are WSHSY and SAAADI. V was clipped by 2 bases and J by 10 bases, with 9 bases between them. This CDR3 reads CASSEATREQFF. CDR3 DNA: TGCGCCAGCAGTGAGGCGACCCGGGAGCAGTTCTTC.

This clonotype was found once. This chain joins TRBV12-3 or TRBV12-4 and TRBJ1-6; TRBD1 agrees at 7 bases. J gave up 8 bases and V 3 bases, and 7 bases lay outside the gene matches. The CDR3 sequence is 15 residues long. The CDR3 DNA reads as TGTGCCAGCAGTTTCAAGACAGGGCTAGATTCACCCCTCCACTTT. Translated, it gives CASSFKTGLDSPLHF.

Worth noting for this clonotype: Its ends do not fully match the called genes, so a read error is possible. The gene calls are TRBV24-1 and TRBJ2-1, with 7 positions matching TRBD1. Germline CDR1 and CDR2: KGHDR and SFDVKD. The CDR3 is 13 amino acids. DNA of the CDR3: TGTGCCACCAGTGATTGGGACAGCAATGTGCAGTTCTTC. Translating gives CATSDWDSNVQFF.

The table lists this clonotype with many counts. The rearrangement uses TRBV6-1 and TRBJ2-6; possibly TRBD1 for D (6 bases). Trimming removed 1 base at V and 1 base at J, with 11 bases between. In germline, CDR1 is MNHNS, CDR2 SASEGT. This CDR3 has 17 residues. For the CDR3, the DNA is TGTGCCAGCAGTGAAGGGACAGCGTGGTCTGGGGCCAACGTCCTGACTTTC. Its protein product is CASSEGTAWSGANVLTF.

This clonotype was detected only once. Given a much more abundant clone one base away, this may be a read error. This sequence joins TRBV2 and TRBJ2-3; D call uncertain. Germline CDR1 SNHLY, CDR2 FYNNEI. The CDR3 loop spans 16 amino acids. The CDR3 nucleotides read TGTGTCAGCAGGAGAGGCAGAAGCCCCAGCACAGATACGCAGTATTTT. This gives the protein CVSRRGRSPSTDTQYF.

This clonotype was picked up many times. CDR3 amino acids: CASSPASTGLSYNEQFF. The CDR3 DNA is TGTGCCAGCAGCCCTGCTTCGACAGGACTCTCCTACAATGAGCAGTTCTTC. The rearrangement uses TRBV7-9 and TRBJ2-1; D might be TRBD1 (6 bases). V was clipped by 5 bases and J by 0 bases, with 17 bases between them. The CDR3 covers 17 residues. Germline-derived CDR1 and CDR2 are SEHNR and FQNEAQ (reference sequence).

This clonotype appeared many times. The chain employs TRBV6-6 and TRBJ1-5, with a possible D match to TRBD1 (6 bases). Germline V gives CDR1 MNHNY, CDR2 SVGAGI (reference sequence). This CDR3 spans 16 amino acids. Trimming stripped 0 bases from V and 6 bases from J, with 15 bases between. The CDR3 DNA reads TGTGCCAGCAGTTACTCACAACAGGGTATAGGTCAGCCCCAGCATTTT. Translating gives CASSYSQQGIGQPQHF.